This T cell receptor beta chain was profiled in a study of vaccination effects on CD4 cells after COVID-19. With regard to this clone: As yet, its antigen is unknown.

Method: immunoSEQ multiplex PCR; TCRdb's copy keeps in-frame clones and lacks some. The sample includes approximately 20,000 clones, 70% to 75% seen only once; the top ten take approximately 15%. V dropped 0 bases and J dropped 5 bases, with 6 bases sitting between them. The CDR3 spans 13 residues. Germline-derived CDR1 and CDR2 are SGHRS and YFSETQ. The ViraFEST assay expanded antigen-specific CD4+ T cells with viral peptide pools before sequencing. Subsequent to approximately 11 days of culture, CD4+ T cells were isolated. By PCR, the person was confirmed to have had SARS-CoV-2 infection between March and December 2020.

Material: CD4+ T cells from PBMCs cultured with SARS-CoV-2 spike peptides, obtained before COVID-19 vaccination. This clonotype was obtained from a human donor who had a prior SARS-CoV-2 infection. The genes are TRBV5-1 and TRBJ2-1; D call uncertain. The CDR3 loop is CASSLAWNNEQFF. The CDR3 nucleotides read TGCGCCAGCAGCTTGGCATGGAACAATGAGCAGTTCTTC. The full variable domain, its missing parts supplied by reference TRBV5-1 and TRBJ2-1, is KAGVTQTPRYLIKTRGQQVTLSCSPISGHRSVSWYQQTPGQGLQFLFEYFSETQRNKGNFPGRFSGRQFSNSRSEMNVSTLELGDSALYLCASSLAWNNEQFFGPGTRLTVL.